The rows below give T cell receptor beta chains drawn from one sample of a study of blood T cell repertoires in COVID-19. The data were produced by immunoSEQ multiplex PCR, yet TCRdb's version contains in-frame clones alone and is incomplete. The repertoire consists of about 160,000 clones, with approximately 87% occurring once and the leading ten covering about 3.9%. Material: peripheral blood. All receptors derive from a woman between 70 and 85 years old with acute or convalescent COVID-19. Both conserved end residues are part of each CDR3. D genes are given only for firm matches. A row's size may be missing; if present it is once, few, many or a size class.

clone_size	d_call	v_call	j_call	cdr3_aa	cdr3_nt
-	-	TRBV18	TRBJ2-1	CASSPPFYPGQNSYNEQFF	TGTGCCAGCTCACCACCATTTTACCCGGGACAAAACTCCTACAATGAGCAGTTCTTC
-	TRBD2	TRBV5-8	TRBJ2-2	CASRHIVSGSWTGELFF	TGTGCCAGCAGGCATATTGTTAGCGGGAGTTGGACCGGGGAGCTGTTTTTT
-	-	TRBV6-6	TRBJ2-2	CASRRDSTGAGELFF	TGTGCCAGCAGAAGAGACAGTACGGGCGCCGGGGAGCTGTTTTTT
-	-	TRBV7-2	TRBJ1-4	CASTARDRSFNEKLFF	TGTGCGAGCACCGCCCGCGACAGGTCTTTTAATGAAAAACTGTTTTTT
-	-	TRBV11-2	TRBJ2-7	CASSLDQRRGYEQYF	TGTGCCAGCAGCTTAGATCAGCGAAGAGGTTACGAGCAGTACTTC
-	TRBD1	TRBV30	TRBJ1-4	CAWNGQANEKLFF	TGTGCCTGGAATGGACAGGCGAATGAAAAACTGTTTTTT
-	-	TRBV5-6	TRBJ2-2	CASSLGTPGTGELFF	TGTGCCAGCAGCTTAGGCACCCCGGGGACCGGGGAGCTGTTTTTT
-	-	TRBV29-1	TRBJ2-1	CSVVGTRYNEQFF	TGCAGCGTTGTTGGGACTCGTTACAATGAGCAGTTCTTC
-	-	TRBV7-8	TRBJ2-3	CASSSRSPIGGRTDTQYF	TGTGCCAGCAGCTCTCGCTCTCCGATCGGGGGTCGCACAGATACGCAGTATTTT
-	-	TRBV28	TRBJ1-2	CASSFPRDRLRGYTF	TGTGCCAGCAGTTTTCCCAGAGACAGGCTTCGTGGCTACACCTTC
-	TRBD2	TRBV6-6	TRBJ2-3	CASSPGGGRGEGDTQYF	TGTGCCAGCAGTCCCGGGGGGGGGCGCGGCGAAGGCGATACGCAGTATTTT
-	-	TRBV28	TRBJ1-5	CASRNTGSRGAVWHQPQHF	TGTGCCAGCAGGAATACAGGGTCCCGGGGGGCGGTATGGCATCAGCCCCAGCATTTT
-	-	TRBV7-3	TRBJ2-4	CASSFGQGNIQYF	TGTGCCAGCAGCTTTGGTCAGGGCAACATTCAGTACTTC
-	-	TRBV4-1	TRBJ1-5	CASSQSELYSNQPQHF	TGCGCCAGCAGCCAAAGTGAACTGTATAGCAATCAGCCCCAGCATTTT
-	TRBD2	TRBV5-1	TRBJ2-1	CASTFSSAGGADEQFF	TGCGCCAGCACTTTTTCGTCCGCCGGGGGGGCCGATGAGCAGTTCTTC
-	-	TRBV28	TRBJ1-5	CASTTPGKPQHF	TGTGCCAGCACCACCCCAGGGAAGCCCCAGCATTTT
-	TRBD1	TRBV5-6	TRBJ1-4	CASSTRQGLNEKLFF	TGTGCCAGCAGCACGAGACAGGGGTTGAATGAAAAACTGTTTTTT
-	-	TRBV5-8	TRBJ1-2	CASSFYTGGTNGYTF	TGTGCCAGCAGCTTTTACACCGGAGGCACAAATGGCTACACCTTC
-	-	TRBV18	TRBJ1-2	CASSPDLQVLAF	TGTGCCAGCTCACCAGACTTACAGGTCCTTGCCTTC
-	-	TRBV19	TRBJ1-1	CASSIPGYTEAFF	TGTGCCAGTAGTATCCCGGGGTACACTGAAGCTTTCTTT
-	-	TRBV7-2	TRBJ1-2	CASSLDWSLNYGYTF	TGTGCCAGCAGCTTAGATTGGAGCTTAAACTATGGCTACACCTTC
-	TRBD1	TRBV4-3	TRBJ2-3	CASSHQGAGTDTQYF	TGCGCCAGCAGCCATCAGGGGGCCGGCACAGATACGCAGTATTTT
-	-	TRBV2	TRBJ1-5	CASRRGSVEPQHF	TGTGCCAGCAGAAGAGGCTCGGTTGAGCCCCAGCATTTT
-	-	TRBV29-1	TRBJ1-4	CSTAEGPSNEKLFF	TGCAGCACCGCGGAGGGGCCGTCTAATGAAAAACTGTTTTTT
-	TRBD1	TRBV10-3	TRBJ2-5	CAISDRTGEETQYF	TGTGCCATCAGTGATAGGACAGGGGAAGAGACCCAGTACTTC
few	TRBD1	TRBV7-2	TRBJ1-4	CASSLALGRGPEKLFF	TGTGCCAGCAGCTTAGCGCTGGGCAGGGGGCCTGAAAAACTGTTTTTT
-	TRBD1	TRBV6-2/TRBV6-3	TRBJ1-5	CASSYWGTVYSNQPQHF	TGTGCCAGCAGTTATTGGGGGACAGTCTATAGCAATCAGCCCCAGCATTTT
-	TRBD1	TRBV6-5	TRBJ1-2	CASSHSGQGRYTF	TGTGCCAGCAGCCATTCGGGACAGGGACGCTACACCTTC
-	TRBD2	TRBV9	TRBJ2-2	CASSGTSGTGELFF	TGTGCCAGCAGCGGGACTAGCGGGACCGGGGAGCTGTTTTTT
-	TRBD1	TRBV5-4	TRBJ1-2	CASSLPLGQPNYGYTF	TGTGCCAGCAGCTTGCCCTTGGGACAGCCTAACTATGGCTACACCTTC
-	TRBD2	TRBV7-6	TRBJ2-7	CASSRTSGREQYF	TGTGCCAGCAGTAGGACTAGCGGGAGGGAGCAGTACTTC
-	-	TRBV27	TRBJ1-2	CASSLNWAYGYTF	TGTGCCAGCAGTTTAAATTGGGCCTATGGCTACACCTTC
-	TRBD2	TRBV14	TRBJ2-5	CASSQDVTTSEGETQYF	TGTGCCAGCAGCCAAGATGTAACGACTAGCGAGGGAGAGACCCAGTACTTC
few	TRBD1	TRBV28	TRBJ2-2	CASSSPGQGNTGELFF	TGTGCCAGCAGCTCCCCGGGACAGGGGAACACCGGGGAGCTGTTTTTT
-	-	TRBV20-1	TRBJ2-7	CSVLTYEQYF	TGCAGTGTTCTAACCTACGAGCAGTACTTC
-	-	TRBV4-2	TRBJ2-5	CASSQKAGEGAETQYF	TGTGCCAGCAGCCAAAAAGCGGGAGAGGGGGCAGAGACCCAGTACTTC
-	-	TRBV18	TRBJ2-3	CASSLVRTDTQYF	TGTGCCAGCTCACTAGTGCGTACAGATACGCAGTATTTT
once	-	TRBV18	TRBJ2-3	CASSPRGSDTDTQYF	TGTGCCAGCTCCCCGCGGGGTAGCGACACAGATACGCAGTATTTT
-	-	TRBV29-1	TRBJ1-5	CSVGGGSSEPQHF	TGCAGCGTTGGGGGGGGGTCATCCGAGCCCCAGCATTTT
-	-	TRBV2	TRBJ2-5	CASSPHRHSQETQYF	TGTGCCAGCAGTCCACATCGACACAGCCAAGAGACCCAGTACTTC
-	TRBD1	TRBV6-5	TRBJ1-4	CASSYRGRIEKLFF	TGTGCCAGCAGCTACAGGGGGCGTATTGAAAAACTGTTTTTT
-	TRBD2	TRBV4-2	TRBJ2-5	CASSQAGTSGRSTPETQYF	TGTGCCAGCAGCCAGGCCGGGACTAGCGGCCGTTCCACCCCAGAGACCCAGTACTTC
-	TRBD1	TRBV27	TRBJ1-2	CASGRTGTGYGYTF	TGTGCCAGCGGAAGAACCGGGACAGGATATGGCTACACCTTC
-	-	TRBV3-1/TRBV3-2	TRBJ1-1	CASSQDQGGTEAFF	TGTGCCAGCAGCCAAGATCAGGGTGGCACTGAAGCTTTCTTT
-	TRBD2	TRBV7-2	TRBJ2-7	CASSLGLAGGPGEQYF	TGTGCCAGCAGCTTAGGCCTGGCGGGAGGGCCGGGGGAGCAGTACTTC
-	-	TRBV4-2	TRBJ1-6	CASSPQGNNSPLHF	TGTGCCAGCAGCCCGCAGGGGAATAATTCACCCCTCCACTTT
-	-	TRBV19	TRBJ1-5	CASSTVGGAGRQPQHF	TGTGCCAGTAGTACTGTCGGGGGGGCTGGAAGGCAGCCCCAGCATTTT
-	TRBD1	TRBV18	TRBJ1-6	CASSPQGGEGSPLHF	TGTGCCAGCTCACCGCAGGGGGGCGAGGGTTCACCCCTCCACTTT
-	-	TRBV3-1/TRBV3-2	TRBJ1-2	CASRLNSGYTF	TGTGCCAGCAGGCTTAATAGTGGCTACACCTTC
-	TRBD2	TRBV6-5	TRBJ2-7	CASQGLAISEQYF	TGTGCCTCCCAGGGACTAGCGATCTCGGAGCAGTACTTC
-	TRBD2	TRBV19	TRBJ2-5	CASSIGRASGLYQETQYF	TGTGCCAGTAGTATCGGCCGGGCTAGCGGTCTGTACCAAGAGACCCAGTACTTC
-	TRBD1	TRBV4-2	TRBJ1-5	CASSPHKDRGNQPQHF	TGTGCCAGCAGCCCCCATAAGGACAGGGGAAATCAGCCCCAGCATTTT
-	-	TRBV5-1	TRBJ2-7	CASSPRDSVLSYEQYF	TGCGCCAGCAGCCCACGGGACTCCGTCCTCTCCTACGAGCAGTACTTC
-	-	TRBV20-1	TRBJ2-7	CSASETYEQYF	TGCAGTGCTAGTGAAACATACGAGCAGTACTTC
-	TRBD2	TRBV14	TRBJ2-2	CASSHRTSGGTGELFF	TGTGCCAGCAGCCATCGGACTAGCGGGGGAACCGGGGAGCTGTTTTTT
-	-	TRBV7-2	TRBJ1-6	CASSFGGGGSPLHF	TGTGCCAGCAGCTTTGGGGGGGGAGGTTCACCCCTCCACTTT
-	TRBD1	TRBV19	TRBJ1-2	CASSISRGYDYGYTF	TGTGCCAGTAGTATTTCCAGGGGGTACGACTATGGCTACACCTTC
few	-	TRBV11-2	TRBJ1-1	CASSRRVQTEAFF	TGTGCCAGCAGTAGGAGGGTACAAACTGAAGCTTTCTTT
-	-	TRBV4-2	TRBJ1-3	CASSQEVTGGDTIYF	TGTGCCAGCAGCCAAGAGGTGACAGGTGGAGACACCATATATTTT
-	TRBD2	TRBV7-2	TRBJ2-3	CASSPGTSPSTDTQYF	TGTGCCAGCAGCCCGGGGACTAGCCCTAGCACAGATACGCAGTATTTT